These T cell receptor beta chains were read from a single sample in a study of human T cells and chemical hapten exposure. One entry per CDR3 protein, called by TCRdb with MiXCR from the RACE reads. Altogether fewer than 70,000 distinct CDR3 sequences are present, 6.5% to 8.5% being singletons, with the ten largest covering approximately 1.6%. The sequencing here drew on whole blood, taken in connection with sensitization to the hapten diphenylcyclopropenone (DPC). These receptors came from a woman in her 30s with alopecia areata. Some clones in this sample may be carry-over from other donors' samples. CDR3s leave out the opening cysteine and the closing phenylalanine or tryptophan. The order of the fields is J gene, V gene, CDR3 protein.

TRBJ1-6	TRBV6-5	ASSPWTDNSPLH
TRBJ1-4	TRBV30	AWSVARNEKLF
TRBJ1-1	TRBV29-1	SVLGGRNTEAF
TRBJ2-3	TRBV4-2	ASSPGELTDTQY
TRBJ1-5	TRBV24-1	ATCRGATSSPQH
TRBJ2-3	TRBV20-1	SARPRTSTLTDTQY
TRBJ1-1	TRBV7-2	ASSLIAGGTEAF
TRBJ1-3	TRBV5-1	ASSLVSSPGNTIY
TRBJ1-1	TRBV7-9	ASSLARHMGTEAF
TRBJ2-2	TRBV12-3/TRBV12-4	ASSLSWNTGELF
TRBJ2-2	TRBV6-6	ASSYPRGNTGELF
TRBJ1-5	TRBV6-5	ASSARHRNQPQH
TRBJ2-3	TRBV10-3	AIRTGTDTDTQY
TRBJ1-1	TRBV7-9	ASSLRELAVNTEAF
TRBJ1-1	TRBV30	AWSVGSTEAF
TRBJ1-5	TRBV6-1	ASRMKNQPQH
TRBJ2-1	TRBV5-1	ASSLGQGYDEQF
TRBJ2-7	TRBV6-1	AARGDSYEQY
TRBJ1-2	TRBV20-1	SAETGVGYGYT
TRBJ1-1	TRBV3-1	ASSQGSAGQTEAF
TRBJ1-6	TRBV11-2	ASRRMTGGNHNSPLH
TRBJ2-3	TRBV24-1	ATSEAGVTDTQY
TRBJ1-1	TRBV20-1	SARVWNEATEAF
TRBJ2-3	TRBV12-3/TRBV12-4	ASSANRVTDTQY